This entry features one T cell receptor beta chain sequence. Many counts were recorded for this clonotype. Its antigen target is currently unknown. Base-call qualities are not available, and no considerably larger clone is one nucleotide away. The data were obtained in a study of CD8 T cells in ankylosing spondylitis (dated by TCRdb to 2016 to 2017). Context from the whole study: T cell receptor beta repertoires were profiled in healthy donors and ankylosing spondylitis patients so that disease-linked TCR variants could be found. In total, the full study cohort was made up of nearly 110 healthy donors and 25 or so ankylosing spondylitis patients. Peripheral blood was sampled, and synovial fluid was additionally collected from ankylosing spondylitis patients. The investigation overall reported the following: A CD8+ phenotype was shown by the disease-linked clones, which were found at relatively low frequencies in peripheral blood. Some TCR beta motif variants had previously been reported in synovial fluid and blood of reactive arthritis patients, which suggested common disease-initiation mechanisms. Significant enrichment of the disease-linked clones was reported in matched synovial fluid samples from ankylosing spondylitis patients. A TCR beta motif made up of several highly homologous amino acid variants appeared to be characteristic of blood from ankylosing spondylitis patients.

The CDR3 sequence holds 15 residues, the cysteine and phenylalanine included. The read is trimmed to its CDR3 DNA, 45 bases read in frame from base 1. V is shortened by 0 bases, J by 5 bases, and the region joining them spans 13 bases. CDR1 and CDR2 are drawn from the germline V gene: SGHRS, YFSETQ. Instrument used: Illumina HiSeq 2500. Quantitative 5'-RACE with molecular barcodes was used to prepare TCR beta libraries. As for how the authors treated the data: A new computational method, built on a probabilistic model of VDJ rearrangement, was used to identify disease-linked TCR variants. In TCRdb, the public reads were trimmed at Q25 with fastp and aligned with MiXCR, with productive beta chains retained. Each entry is one CDR3 protein sequence, shown with its most common DNA and genes. The authors' filters were not applied to this entry. This sample lists around 88,000 distinct CDR3 sequences; 8.8% were detected once. 4% to 5.5% of the sample lies in the top ten.

The sequenced material came from blood, either unsorted or a sorted T cell fraction (not recorded which). This chain is built from TRBV5-1 and TRBJ2-3; TRBD2 is possibly the D segment (5 matching bases). The clonotype comes from a male donor with ankylosing spondylitis or in good health (not recorded which). The DNA sequence is as follows: TGCGCCAGCAGCTTGGCTAGCCCCTCCAGAGATACGCAGTATTTT. It translates to CASSLASPSRDTQYF. Where the CDR3 stops, the reference TRBV5-1 and TRBJ2-3 genes take over; the full variable domain is KAGVTQTPRYLIKTRGQQVTLSCSPISGHRSVSWYQQTPGQGLQFLFEYFSETQRNKGNFPGRFSGRQFSNSRSEMNVSTLELGDSALYLCASSLASPSRDTQYFGPGTRLTVL.